Presented here are 21 T cell receptor beta chains from one specimen sequenced in a study of cytomegalovirus exposure and HLA in healthy donors (dated by TCRdb to the late 2010s). The method was the immunoSEQ multiplex PCR assay. A mixture of 60 forward primers for TCR Vbeta segments and 13 reverse primers for TCR Jbeta segments was used in the multiplex PCR. TCRdb re-hosts the immuneACCESS table, in-frame sequences only. Its copies lack some clones; in the studies checked, an unresolved V gene accounts for under half of them, and the cause for the rest is not known. For this sample the table gives more than 200,000 clones, of which 75% to 80% were detected only once. The ten largest account for approximately 2% of the sample. The source material was PBMCs. These receptors all stem from a male donor in good health and CMV-seronegative.

The chain employs TRBV5-1 and TRBJ2-5, with 8 bases fitting TRBD2. Germline assignment: CDR1 SGHRS and CDR2 YFSETQ. The CDR3 loop spans 14 amino acids. V lost 5 bases, J lost 1 base, and 4 bases stayed unmatched. Here the CDR3 DNA reads TGCGCCAGCAGTCACGGACTAGCCCAAGAGACCCAGTACTTC. Translated: CASSHGLAQETQYF.

This clone was recorded many times. The chain employs TRBV4-3 and TRBJ2-7; D ambiguous. Germline values: CDR1 LGHNA, CDR2 YSLEER. Trimming cost V 3 bases and J 1 base, with 10 bases left between them. This CDR3 spans 14 amino acids. The DNA for the CDR3 is TGCGCCAGCAGCCACACGACGGGTTCCTACGAGCAGTACTTC. It specifies CASSHTTGSYEQYF.

The J gene is TRBJ1-2, the V gene TRBV19; D is undetermined. This CDR3 region has 12 residues. Trimming removed 8 bases at V and 1 base at J, with 8 bases between. The germline V gene has CDR1 LNHDA and CDR2 SQIVND (reference sequence). Written as DNA, the CDR3 is TGTGCCAGTCTTCAGTTTAACTATGGCTACACCTTC. This translates into CASLQFNYGYTF.

The rearrangement links TRBV7-8 to TRBJ2-7; TRBD1 aligns across 10 bases. Germline trimming cut 7 bases from V and 7 bases from J; bases unmatched to any gene: 13. In germline, CDR1 is SGHVS, CDR2 FQNEAQ. The CDR3 extends over 15 amino acids. Here the CDR3 DNA reads TGTGCCAGCACAGGACAGGGGGGCTTTGGGCTAGAGCAGTACTTC. As protein: CASTGQGGFGLEQYF.

The V call is TRBV5-6, the J call TRBJ2-7, with D unclear. CDR1 and CDR2 from the germline V gene are SGHDT and YYEEEE. The V gene lost 1 base and the J gene lost 6 bases, with 8 bases spanning the gap. CDR3 length: 12 residues. The CDR3 region has the DNA TGTGCCAGCAGCTTGATAAGCCTCGAGCAGTACTTC. Translating gives CASSLISLEQYF.

V and J are TRBV9 and TRBJ1-1, with 7 bases identical to TRBD1. The CDR3 is made up of 14 amino acids. Trimming cost V 0 bases and J 4 bases; bases outside gene matches: 3. Per germline, CDR1 SGDLS and CDR2 YYNGEE. The CDR3 DNA follows: TGTGCCAGCAGCGTAGGTCCAGGGGGCACTGAAGCTTTCTTT. Translated, it gives CASSVGPGGTEAFF.

The genes are TRBV29-1 and TRBJ1-4, with D perhaps matching TRBD1 (6 bases). Germline V gene lookup returns CDR1 SQVTM and CDR2 ANQGSEA. This CDR3 is built from 16 residues. V shed 6 bases and J shed 5 bases, with 22 bases lying between them. The CDR3 loop reads CSVGGRGQTMNEKLFF. DNA of the CDR3: TGCAGCGTGGGGGGGAGAGGACAGACCATGAATGAAAAACTGTTTTTT.

This clone showed up just a few times. J is TRBJ2-5 and V is TRBV19, with 10 bases matching TRBD2. Trimming at V came to 0 bases and at J to 5 bases, leaving 12 bases not matched to a gene. The germline gives CDR1 LNHDA, CDR2 SQIVND (reference sequence). The CDR3 runs 18 residues. CDR3 residues: CASSIDLGSSGRLETQYF. CDR3 nucleotide sequence: TGTGCCAGTAGTATAGATCTGGGGTCTAGCGGGAGACTTGAGACCCAGTACTTC.

The rearrangement links TRBV5-1 to TRBJ2-7, with TRBD1 identical over 9 bases. Germline V gives CDR1 SGHRS, CDR2 YFSETQ. J gave up 3 bases and V 1 base, and 5 bases lay outside the gene matches. The CDR3 length is 15 residues. CDR3 amino acids: CASSLKGQGIYEQYF. CDR3 nucleotide sequence: TGCGCCAGCAGCTTGAAGGGACAGGGTATCTACGAGCAGTACTTC.

This clone was seen a few times. The chain uses TRBV19 and TRBJ1-2, with D perhaps TRBD1 (6 bases). The germline V and J ends were trimmed by 3 bases and 4 bases, with 15 bases remaining between them. The CDR3 is 15 amino acids. Germline V gene sequence: CDR1 LNHDA, CDR2 SQIVND (reference sequence). The CDR3 here is CASSIEQGSPYGYTF. CDR3 DNA: TGTGCCAGTAGTATCGAACAGGGTAGTCCCTATGGCTACACCTTC.

This chain joins TRBV27 and TRBJ2-7; tentative D call: TRBD2 (5 bases). Germline assignment: CDR1 MNHEY and CDR2 SMNVEV (reference sequence). The CDR3 totals 15 residues. Trimming stripped 3 bases from V and 0 bases from J, with 12 bases between. As DNA, the CDR3 is TGTGCCAGCAGTTTTGGAGGCTCAAGCTCCTACGAGCAGTACTTC. Its protein is CASSFGGSSSYEQYF.

This rearrangement joins TRBV25-1 to TRBJ1-1; weak D call: TRBD1 (5 bases). V lost 4 bases to trimming and J lost 0 bases, with 12 bases between them. There are 15 residues in the CDR3. Germline V gives CDR1 MGHDK, CDR2 SYGVNS. CDR3 residues: CASSGSRGMNTEAFF. CDR3 nucleotides: TGTGCCAGCAGTGGTTCTAGGGGTATGAACACTGAAGCTTTCTTT.

The chain has TRBV2 and TRBJ2-7, with a weak D call TRBD1 (5 bases). V was trimmed by 4 bases and J by 5 bases, leaving 12 bases between them. The CDR3 is made up of 13 amino acids. Germline lookup yields CDR1 SNHLY and CDR2 FYNNEI. This CDR3 is CASSVQGRDEQYF. The CDR3 nucleotides are TGTGCCAGCAGTGTCCAGGGTCGGGACGAGCAGTACTTC.

The chain has TRBV9 and TRBJ2-2; D remains ambiguous. Germline V gives CDR1 SGDLS, CDR2 YYNGEE. This CDR3 is built from 13 residues. Trimming cost V 3 bases and J 6 bases, with 9 bases left between them. In nucleotides, the CDR3 is TGTGCCAGCAGCGCAAGAGCCTCCGGGGAGCTGTTTTTT. It specifies CASSARASGELFF.

CDR3 region: CASSPDSEDTEAFF. CDR3 sequence (DNA): TGCGCCAGCAGCCCAGACTCGGAGGACACTGAAGCTTTCTTT. V is TRBV5-1 and J is TRBJ1-1; D not resolved. The CDR3 is 14 amino acids. Trimming cost V 4 bases and J 3 bases, with 13 bases left between them. Per germline, CDR1 SGHRS and CDR2 YFSETQ. The variable domain in full, completed from reference TRBV5-1 and TRBJ1-1, reads KAGVTQTPRYLIKTRGQQVTLSCSPISGHRSVSWYQQTPGQGLQFLFEYFSETQRNKGNFPGRFSGRQFSNSRSEMNVSTLELGDSALYLCASSPDSEDTEAFFGQGTRLTVV.

V and J are TRBV5-1 and TRBJ1-1; 9 bases are shared with TRBD1. This CDR3 has 15 residues. V was clipped by 1 base and J by 1 base; unmatched bases: 2. Germline-derived CDR1 and CDR2 are SGHRS and YFSETQ. DNA for the CDR3: TGCGCCAGCAGCTTGCCGGGACAGGGGAACACTGAAGCTTTCTTT. This encodes CASSLPGQGNTEAFF.

J is TRBJ2-5 and V is TRBV7-2; a weak D match, TRBD2 (5 bases). Between the trimmed V and J ends, which lost 3 bases and 5 bases, there was a span of 10 bases. CDR3 size: 13 residues. Germline CDR1 and CDR2: SGHTA and FQGNSA. CDR3 sequence (DNA): TGTGCCAGCAGCTTGGAGGCGGAGGAGACCCAGTACTTC. It encodes CASSLEAEETQYF.

CDR3 loop: CASQRDTLAYGYTF. The CDR3, as DNA: TGTGCCAGCCAGAGGGACACCTTGGCCTATGGCTACACCTTC. The chain employs TRBV5-4 and TRBJ1-2; D is perhaps TRBD1 (6 bases). This CDR3 spans 14 amino acids. V was shortened by 7 bases and J by 4 bases, with 17 bases between the two germline ends. The V gene's germline CDR1 is SGHNT and CDR2 YYREEE (reference sequence).

The V and J genes are TRBV5-8 and TRBJ1-3; D uncertain. V was shortened by 1 base and J by 0 bases, with 5 bases between the two germline ends. Germline V gene data show CDR1 as SGHTS and CDR2 as YDEGEE. The CDR3 loop spans 14 amino acids. The CDR3 nucleotides are TGTGCCAGCAGCTTGCGAGGCTCTGGAAACACCATATATTTT. This translates into CASSLRGSGNTIYF.

The CDR3 loop reads CASSEEELAEAFF. CDR3 nucleotides: TGTGCCAGCAGTGAAGAGGAGTTAGCTGAAGCTTTCTTT. The rearrangement uses TRBV2 and TRBJ1-1; no definite D call. CDR3 length: 13 residues. V lost 1 base, J lost 6 bases, and 9 bases lay in between. Germline V gene data show CDR1 as SNHLY and CDR2 as FYNNEI. Complete variable domain (other parts from reference TRBV2 and TRBJ1-1): EPEVTQTPSHQVTQMGQEVILRCVPISNHLYFYWYRQILGQKVEFLVSFYNNEISEKSEIFDDQFSVERPDGSNFTLKIRSTKLEDSAMYFCASSEEELAEAFFGQGTRLTVV.

This rearrangement joins TRBV19 to TRBJ2-3, with a tentative D call TRBD2 (5 bases). The CDR3 spans 15 residues. The germline V gene has CDR1 LNHDA and CDR2 SQIVND (reference sequence). V lost 10 bases to trimming and J lost 2 bases, with 19 bases between them. The CDR3 nucleotides are TGTGCCACCTCAGGAACTAGGACCCTCACAGATACGCAGTATTTT. It encodes CATSGTRTLTDTQYF.